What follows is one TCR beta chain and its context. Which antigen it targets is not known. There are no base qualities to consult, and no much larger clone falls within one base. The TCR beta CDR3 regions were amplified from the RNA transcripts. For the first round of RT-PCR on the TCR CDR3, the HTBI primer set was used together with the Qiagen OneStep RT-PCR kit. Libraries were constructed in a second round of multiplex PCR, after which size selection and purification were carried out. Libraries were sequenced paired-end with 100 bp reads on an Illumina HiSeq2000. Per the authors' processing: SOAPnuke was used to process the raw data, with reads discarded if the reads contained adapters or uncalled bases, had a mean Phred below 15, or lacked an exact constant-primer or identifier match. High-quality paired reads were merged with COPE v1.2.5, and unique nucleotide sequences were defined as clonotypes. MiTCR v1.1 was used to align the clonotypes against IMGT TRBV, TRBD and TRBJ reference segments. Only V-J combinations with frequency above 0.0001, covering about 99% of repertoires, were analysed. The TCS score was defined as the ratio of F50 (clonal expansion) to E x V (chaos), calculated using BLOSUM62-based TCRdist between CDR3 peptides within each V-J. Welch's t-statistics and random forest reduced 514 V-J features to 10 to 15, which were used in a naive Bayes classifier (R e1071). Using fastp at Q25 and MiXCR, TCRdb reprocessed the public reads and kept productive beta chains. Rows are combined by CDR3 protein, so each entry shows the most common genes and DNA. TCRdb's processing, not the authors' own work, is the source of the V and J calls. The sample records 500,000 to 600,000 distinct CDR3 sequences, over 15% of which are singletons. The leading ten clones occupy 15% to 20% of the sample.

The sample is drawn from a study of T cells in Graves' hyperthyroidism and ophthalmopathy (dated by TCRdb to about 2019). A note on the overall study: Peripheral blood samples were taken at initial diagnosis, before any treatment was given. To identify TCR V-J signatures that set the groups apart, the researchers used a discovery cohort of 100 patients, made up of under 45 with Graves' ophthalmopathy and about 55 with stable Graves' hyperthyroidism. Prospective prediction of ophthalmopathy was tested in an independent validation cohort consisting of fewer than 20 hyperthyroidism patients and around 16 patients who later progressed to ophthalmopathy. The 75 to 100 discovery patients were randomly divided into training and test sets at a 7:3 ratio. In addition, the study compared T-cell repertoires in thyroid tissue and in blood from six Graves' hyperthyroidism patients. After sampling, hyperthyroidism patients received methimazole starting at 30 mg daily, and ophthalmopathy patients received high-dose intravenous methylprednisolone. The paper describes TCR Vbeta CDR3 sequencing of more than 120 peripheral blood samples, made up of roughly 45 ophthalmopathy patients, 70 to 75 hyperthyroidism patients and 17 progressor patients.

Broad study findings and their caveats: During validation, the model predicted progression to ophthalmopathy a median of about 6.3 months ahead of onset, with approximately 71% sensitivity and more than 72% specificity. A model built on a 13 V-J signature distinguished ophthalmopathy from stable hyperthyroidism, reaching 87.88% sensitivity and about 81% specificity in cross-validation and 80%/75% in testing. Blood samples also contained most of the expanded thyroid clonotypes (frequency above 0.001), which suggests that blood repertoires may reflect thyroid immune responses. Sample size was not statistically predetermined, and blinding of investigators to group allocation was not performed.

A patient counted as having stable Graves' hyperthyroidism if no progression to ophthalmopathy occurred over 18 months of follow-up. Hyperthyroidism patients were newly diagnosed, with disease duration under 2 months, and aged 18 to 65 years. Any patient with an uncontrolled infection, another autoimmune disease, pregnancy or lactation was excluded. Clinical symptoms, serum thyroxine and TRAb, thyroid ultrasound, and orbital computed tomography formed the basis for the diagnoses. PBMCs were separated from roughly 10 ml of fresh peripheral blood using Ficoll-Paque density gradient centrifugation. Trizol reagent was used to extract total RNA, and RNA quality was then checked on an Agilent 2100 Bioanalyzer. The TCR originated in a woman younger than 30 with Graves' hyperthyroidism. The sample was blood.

The DNA reads TGCAGTGCCTCACTAGCGGGGGGCCTCTACAATGAGCAGTTCTTC. This gives the protein CSASLAGGLYNEQFF. This chain joins TRBV20-1 to TRBJ2-1; 12 central bases correspond to TRBD2. CDR1 and CDR2 are read off the germline V gene (reference sequence) as DFQATT and SNEGSKA. The CDR3 numbers 15 residues from cysteine through phenylalanine. CDR3 DNA is the only sequence kept; it has 45 bases, read in frame from the first base. Trimmed from V: 6 bases; trimmed from J: 3 bases; junction bases lacking a gene match: 6.